This note documents a single T cell receptor beta chain sequence. Its antigen is still unknown. The authors ran a second PCR of about 6 to 11 cycles using a sample-barcoded 5' primer and a J-beta primer mix. TCRdb redid the calling of the 5' RACE reads with MiXCR, one entry per CDR3 protein. The sample has roughly 1,800,000 distinct CDR3 sequences, 49% seen once. This entry belongs to a study of blood T cells in healthy people across ages. The ends were cut back, 5 bases at V and 8 bases at J, with 16 bases in the middle. The CDR3 is 14 residues long. Per the germline V gene, CDR1 is PRHDT and CDR2 is FYEKMQ (reference sequence). Study results and caveats: Estimates of diversity drawn from one million T cells were considered underestimates.

Sequencing was done on a sample of blood. The clonotype was recovered from a woman aged 40 to 50 in good health. This sequence joins TRBV13 and TRBJ2-1; D is possibly TRBD2 (7 bases). The CDR3 DNA sequence: TGTGCCAGCAGCCCCCCGGGGGGCCACGATGAGCAGTTCTTC. This codes for CASSPPGGHDEQFF.